The rows below give T cell receptor beta chains drawn from one sample of a study of cytomegalovirus exposure and HLA in healthy donors. Profiling relied on immunoSEQ multiplex PCR, and the TCRdb table lists in-frame clones only, not all of them. The table for this sample gives approximately 54,000 clones. Specimen: PBMCs. The receptors derive from a woman aged 40-49 years in good health and CMV-seronegative. Each CDR3 is given with its conserved first and last residue. The D gene is left open where the match is weak. The size of a clone is reported for some rows only, either as once, few or many, or as a class for expanded clones.

-	TRBD2	TRBV18	TRBJ2-3	CASSLRLAGASDTQYF	TGTGCCAGCTCACTTCGACTAGCGGGAGCCTCAGATACGCAGTATTTT
-	-	TRBV5-1	TRBJ2-3	CASSWTAASTDTQYF	TGCGCCAGCAGCTGGACAGCCGCTAGCACAGATACGCAGTATTTT
-	-	TRBV5-5	TRBJ1-5	CASSPEDSYLQPQHF	TGTGCCAGCAGCCCGGAAGACAGTTACTTGCAGCCCCAGCATTTT
-	TRBD2	TRBV13	TRBJ2-7	CASSSGTSGDEQYF	TGTGCCAGCAGCTCCGGGACTAGCGGGGACGAGCAGTACTTC
-	TRBD1	TRBV7-8	TRBJ1-6	CASSTDRVSPLHF	TGTGCCAGCAGCACTGACAGGGTTTCACCCCTCCACTTT
-	-	TRBV7-2	TRBJ2-7	CASSYRGGAYEQYF	TGTGCCAGCAGCTACAGGGGGGGGGCCTACGAGCAGTACTTC
-	-	TRBV27	TRBJ2-7	CASSPPYRAAYEQYF	TGTGCCAGCAGCCCCCCATACAGGGCGGCCTACGAGCAGTACTTC
-	TRBD1	TRBV7-6	TRBJ1-5	CASSLSGQPASPQHF	TGTGCCAGCAGCTTATCGGGACAGCCGGCTTCTCCCCAGCATTTT
-	-	TRBV4-1	TRBJ1-1	CASSQDYSEAFF	TGCGCCAGCAGCCAAGATTACAGTGAAGCTTTCTTT
-	-	TRBV27	TRBJ2-2	CASRTQGNGELFF	TGTGCCAGCAGAACGCAGGGTAACGGGGAGCTGTTTTTT
-	TRBD1	TRBV2	TRBJ1-5	CASTTGQAINQPQHF	TGTGCCAGCACAACTGGACAGGCAATCAATCAGCCCCAGCATTTT
-	TRBD1	TRBV27	TRBJ1-2	CASSLGTGEGYTF	TGTGCCAGCAGTTTAGGGACAGGGGAAGGCTACACCTTC
-	TRBD2	TRBV7-2	TRBJ2-7	CASSLNSGSSYEQYF	TGTGCCAGCAGCTTAAATAGCGGGAGCTCCTACGAGCAGTACTTC
-	-	TRBV11-3	TRBJ2-7	CASSLAYGYAYEQYF	TGTGCCAGCAGCTTAGCCTACGGGTACGCCTACGAGCAGTACTTC
-	-	TRBV18	TRBJ1-5	CASSPQSSWGAQHF	TGTGCCAGCTCACCACAATCTTCTTGGGGGGCCCAGCATTTT
-	-	TRBV5-1	TRBJ2-5	CASSWSGLVRGQETQYF	TGCGCCAGCAGCTGGAGTGGTTTAGTTCGCGGCCAAGAGACCCAGTACTTC
-	-	TRBV19	TRBJ2-3	CASSIGESTDTQYF	TGTGCCAGTAGTATCGGGGAAAGCACAGATACGCAGTATTTT
-	-	TRBV19	TRBJ1-1	CASSIWGPSFTEAFF	TGTGCCAGTAGTATCTGGGGGCCCTCATTTACCGAAGCTTTCTTT
-	TRBD1	TRBV5-6	TRBJ1-5	CASSQDRGLGQPQHF	TGTGCCAGCAGCCAGGACAGGGGGCTCGGTCAGCCCCAGCATTTT
-	TRBD1	TRBV29-1	TRBJ1-1	CSVDGVRERGHTEAFF	TGCAGCGTTGATGGAGTCCGGGAAAGGGGGCACACTGAAGCTTTCTTT
-	-	TRBV4-1	TRBJ1-1	CASSQAGRANTEAFF	TGCGCCAGCAGCCAGGCGGGGAGGGCGAACACTGAAGCTTTCTTT
-	-	TRBV4-2	TRBJ2-1	CASSQDRKRRRVHNEQFF	TGTGCCAGCAGCCAAGATCGCAAGCGACGACGAGTCCACAATGAGCAGTTCTTC
-	TRBD2	TRBV6-1	TRBJ2-7	CASRLSGATYEQYF	TGTGCCAGCCGGCTCAGCGGGGCGACCTACGAGCAGTACTTC
-	-	TRBV27	TRBJ2-3	CASSLLAILTTDTQYF	TGTGCCAGCAGTCTCCTAGCGATCCTTACCACAGATACGCAGTATTTT
-	TRBD1	TRBV6-5	TRBJ2-2	CASSSPRQGTGELFF	TGTGCCAGCAGTTCGCCAAGACAGGGAACCGGGGAGCTGTTTTTT
-	-	TRBV28	TRBJ1-2	CASRSTGNGYTF	TGTGCCAGCAGGAGCACAGGGAATGGCTACACCTTC
-	TRBD1	TRBV25-1	TRBJ2-5	CATSTGVGETQYF	TGTGCCACCTCGACAGGGGTGGGAGAGACCCAGTACTTC
-	-	TRBV4-3	TRBJ2-5	CASSQALGGGDKETQYF	TGCGCCAGCAGCCAAGCATTAGGAGGGGGGGACAAAGAGACCCAGTACTTC
-	-	TRBV25-1	TRBJ2-7	CASSPLQGRDEQYF	TGTGCCAGCAGTCCCCTCCAGGGAAGAGACGAGCAGTACTTC
-	TRBD1	TRBV28	TRBJ1-1	CASSLGGDRFEAFF	TGTGCCAGCAGTTTAGGCGGGGACAGGTTTGAAGCTTTCTTT
-	TRBD1	TRBV28	TRBJ1-5	CASSGDREPQNSQPQHF	TGTGCCAGCAGCGGGGACAGGGAACCTCAGAACAGTCAGCCCCAGCATTTT
medium-sized	TRBD2	TRBV5-8	TRBJ2-5	CASSFGLAGGVQETQYF	TGTGCCAGCAGCTTCGGACTAGCGGGGGGGGTACAAGAGACCCAGTACTTC
-	-	TRBV7-9	TRBJ2-2	CASSPTENTGELFF	TGTGCCAGCAGCCCCACAGAAAACACCGGGGAGCTGTTTTTT
-	-	TRBV6-4	TRBJ1-1	CASRTEQALNTEAFF	TGTGCCAGCAGGACCGAACAGGCCCTGAACACTGAAGCTTTCTTT
-	-	TRBV11-2	TRBJ2-7	CASSLDSGEQYF	TGTGCCAGCAGCTTAGATTCGGGGGAGCAGTACTTC
-	TRBD2	TRBV5-1	TRBJ2-7	CASSGGTSGGAGSSYEQYF	TGCGCCAGCAGCGGAGGGACTAGCGGGGGGGCAGGTTCATCCTACGAGCAGTACTTC
-	-	TRBV28	TRBJ1-2	CASSSNPRVKPEYGYTF	TGTGCCAGCAGCTCTAATCCCAGGGTCAAACCCGAGTATGGCTACACCTTC
-	-	TRBV30	TRBJ1-5	CAWSADNNQPQHF	TGTGCCTGGAGTGCGGACAACAATCAGCCCCAGCATTTT
-	-	TRBV21-1	TRBJ2-7	CASRTGQTPTLYEQYF	TGTGCCAGCAGGACCGGACAGACTCCTACCCTCTACGAGCAGTACTTC
-	TRBD1	TRBV10-3	TRBJ2-1	CAISEPRGREQFF	TGTGCCATCAGTGAACCGAGGGGGCGGGAGCAGTTCTTC
-	TRBD2	TRBV7-2	TRBJ2-7	CASSRSGTKIAYEQYF	TGTGCCAGCAGCCGGTCCGGGACTAAGATTGCCTACGAGCAGTACTTC
-	-	TRBV30	TRBJ2-2	CAWSRGNTGELFF	TGTGCCTGGAGTCGGGGGAACACCGGGGAGCTGTTTTTT
-	-	TRBV27	TRBJ2-1	CASSSRQGLYNEQFF	TGTGCCAGCAGTTCCCGGCAGGGGTTATACAATGAGCAGTTCTTC
-	TRBD1	TRBV4-1	TRBJ1-3	CASSNPDRAKGNTIYF	TGCGCCAGCAGCAACCCCGACAGGGCGAAAGGAAACACCATATATTTT
-	-	TRBV18	TRBJ2-7	CASSPGIRDEQYF	TGTGCCAGCTCACCGGGGATCAGGGACGAGCAGTACTTC
-	-	TRBV7-2	TRBJ1-6	CASSLSTPYNSPLHF	TGTGCCAGCAGCTTATCCACACCTTATAATTCACCCCTCCACTTT
-	-	TRBV15	TRBJ1-2	CATSRDFGMGDGYTF	TGTGCCACCAGCAGGGATTTCGGGATGGGCGATGGCTACACCTTC
-	-	TRBV28	TRBJ1-2	CASSSHPSLPNYGYTF	TGTGCCAGCAGTTCCCACCCGAGCCTCCCTAACTATGGCTACACCTTC
-	-	TRBV6-5	TRBJ1-1	CASSRGGNTEAFF	TGTGCCAGCAGTCGAGGGGGGAACACTGAAGCTTTCTTT
-	-	TRBV15	TRBJ2-6	CATSRGQGKAGANVLTF	TGTGCCACCAGCAGAGGGCAGGGAAAGGCTGGGGCCAACGTCCTGACTTTC
-	-	TRBV19	TRBJ2-7	CASSTGGGSSYEQYF	TGTGCCAGTAGTACAGGTGGGGGGAGCTCCTACGAGCAGTACTTC
-	-	TRBV19	TRBJ1-1	CASSMWGQNTEAFF	TGTGCCAGTAGTATGTGGGGCCAGAACACTGAAGCTTTCTTT
-	-	TRBV2	TRBJ2-2	CASSEARGGRVFF	TGTGCCAGCAGTGAAGCGCGAGGGGGGAGGGTGTTTTTT
-	TRBD1	TRBV28	TRBJ1-1	CASSHGGQEVTEAFF	TGTGCCAGCAGTCACGGGGGACAGGAGGTCACTGAAGCTTTCTTT
-	-	TRBV7-9	TRBJ1-4	CASSLGWSEKLFF	TGTGCCAGCAGCTTAGGTTGGAGCGAAAAACTGTTTTTT
-	-	TRBV19	TRBJ1-5	CASSTGGLSNQPQHF	TGTGCCAGTAGTACTGGGGGACTTAGCAATCAGCCCCAGCATTTT
-	-	TRBV19	TRBJ2-4	CASSIDAGWIAKNIQYF	TGTGCCAGTAGTATAGATGCGGGCTGGATAGCCAAAAACATTCAGTACTTC
-	-	TRBV2	TRBJ2-7	CASRADRGPAEQYF	TGTGCCAGCAGAGCCGACCGAGGGCCCGCGGAGCAGTACTTC